Listed below are T cell receptor beta chains from one sample, sequenced in a study of blood T cell repertoires in COVID-19. Sequencing used immunoSEQ multiplex PCR; TCRdb keeps in-frame clones, though not all of them. The table lists 250,000 to 350,000 clones, more than 75% of them singletons, with 7.8% in the top ten. Sequenced: peripheral blood. The origin of the receptors is a woman aged 45-59 years who had recovered from COVID-19. Both conserved end residues are part of each CDR3. The order of the fields is D gene, clone size, J gene, V gene, CDR3 protein, CDR3 DNA. A D gene is named only where the DNA matches it firmly. The size of a clone is reported for some rows only, either as once, few or many, or as a class for expanded clones.

D gene: TRBD2; clone size: NA; J gene: TRBJ2-7; V gene: TRBV5-4; CDR3 protein: CASSPRGGGRAYEQYF; CDR3 DNA: TGTGCCAGCAGCCCGCGGGGGGGCGGGAGGGCCTACGAGCAGTACTTC
D gene: NA; clone size: few; J gene: TRBJ1-3; V gene: TRBV29-1; CDR3 protein: CSVGGAGNTIYF; CDR3 DNA: TGCAGCGTTGGCGGGGCTGGAAACACCATATATTTT
D gene: NA; clone size: NA; J gene: TRBJ2-5; V gene: TRBV27; CDR3 protein: CASRTGLQETQYF; CDR3 DNA: TGTGCCAGCAGAACAGGGTTACAAGAGACCCAGTACTTC
D gene: NA; clone size: NA; J gene: TRBJ2-7; V gene: TRBV5-1; CDR3 protein: CASSLLTGNSYEQYF; CDR3 DNA: TGCGCCAGCAGCTTGTTGACGGGAAACTCCTACGAGCAGTACTTC
D gene: NA; clone size: once; J gene: TRBJ1-4; V gene: TRBV11-2; CDR3 protein: CASSLGFSEKLFF; CDR3 DNA: TGTGCCAGCAGCTTAGGTTTCAGTGAAAAACTGTTTTTT
D gene: TRBD1; clone size: NA; J gene: TRBJ2-7; V gene: TRBV5-4; CDR3 protein: CASSPPGQGIGEQYF; CDR3 DNA: TGTGCCAGCAGCCCACCGGGACAGGGAATTGGCGAGCAGTACTTC
D gene: NA; clone size: NA; J gene: TRBJ1-4; V gene: TRBV28; CDR3 protein: CASSSPRDGVSELFF; CDR3 DNA: TGTGCCAGCAGTTCCCCGCGGGATGGCGTATCAGAACTGTTTTTT
D gene: NA; clone size: NA; J gene: TRBJ1-5; V gene: TRBV19; CDR3 protein: CASKQTDSNQPQHF; CDR3 DNA: TGTGCCAGTAAACAGACAGATAGCAATCAGCCCCAGCATTTT
D gene: TRBD1; clone size: NA; J gene: TRBJ1-1; V gene: TRBV29-1; CDR3 protein: CSGYRGKIEGGTEAFF; CDR3 DNA: TGCAGCGGATACAGGGGGAAAATCGAGGGAGGCACTGAAGCTTTCTTT
D gene: TRBD1; clone size: NA; J gene: TRBJ2-1; V gene: TRBV4-1; CDR3 protein: CASRGNRDRASGEQFF; CDR3 DNA: TGCGCCAGCAGGGGGAACCGCGACAGGGCGTCGGGTGAGCAGTTCTTC
D gene: NA; clone size: NA; J gene: TRBJ2-1; V gene: TRBV6-1; CDR3 protein: CASSERGGAYNEQFF; CDR3 DNA: TGTGCCAGCAGTGAAAGGGGGGGCGCCTACAATGAGCAGTTCTTC
D gene: NA; clone size: NA; J gene: TRBJ2-4; V gene: TRBV4-2; CDR3 protein: CASSQYAGTGGREGNIQYF; CDR3 DNA: TGTGCCAGCAGCCAATATGCCGGCACAGGGGGGCGGGAGGGAAACATTCAGTACTTC
D gene: NA; clone size: NA; J gene: TRBJ2-3; V gene: TRBV4-3; CDR3 protein: CASSQWHGRPRGDTQYF; CDR3 DNA: TGCGCCAGCAGCCAGTGGCACGGGCGCCCACGGGGAGATACGCAGTATTTT
D gene: NA; clone size: once; J gene: TRBJ1-3; V gene: TRBV30; CDR3 protein: CACRGSGNTIYF; CDR3 DNA: TGTGCCTGCCGAGGCTCTGGAAACACCATATATTTT
D gene: TRBD2; clone size: NA; J gene: TRBJ2-1; V gene: TRBV28; CDR3 protein: CASRPGTSSYNEQFF; CDR3 DNA: TGTGCCAGCAGACCCGGGACTAGCTCCTACAATGAGCAGTTCTTC
D gene: NA; clone size: NA; J gene: TRBJ1-1; V gene: TRBV12-3/TRBV12-4; CDR3 protein: CASSGATNTEAFF; CDR3 DNA: TGTGCCAGCAGTGGGGCTACGAACACTGAAGCTTTCTTT
D gene: NA; clone size: NA; J gene: TRBJ2-1; V gene: TRBV5-6; CDR3 protein: CASKRDSFTSYNEQFF; CDR3 DNA: TGTGCCAGCAAGAGGGATAGCTTCACCTCCTACAATGAGCAGTTCTTC
D gene: NA; clone size: NA; J gene: TRBJ1-2; V gene: TRBV10-2; CDR3 protein: CASSESGAASGYTF; CDR3 DNA: TGCGCCAGCAGTGAGTCGGGGGCAGCTTCTGGCTACACCTTC